These 12 T cell receptor beta chains came from one sample sequenced in a study of T cells after yellow fever vaccination. TCRdb re-called the 5' RACE reads with MiXCR, one entry per CDR3 protein. The data contain just under 600,000 distinct CDR3 sequences, roughly 13% of them singletons. Sequenced here: PBMCs, sampled on the day of the yellow fever booster vaccination. The receptors stem from a man aged 30-40 years who received the YFV17D yellow fever vaccine.

This clonotype occurred many times. The J gene is TRBJ1-1, the V gene TRBV6-1; D uncertain. The CDR3 runs 11 residues. The germline V gene has CDR1 MNHNS and CDR2 SASEGT. Between the trimmed V and J ends, which lost 7 bases and 1 base, there was a span of 4 bases. CDR3 sequence reads: CASKGNTEAFF. The CDR3 DNA follows: TGTGCCAGCAAAGGGAACACTGAAGCTTTCTTT.

The chain is built from TRBV6-2 or TRBV6-3 and TRBJ2-7; D might be TRBD2 (5 bases). The CDR3 has 17 amino acids. In germline, CDR1 is MNHEY, CDR2 SVGEGT. V was cut by 2 bases and J by 3 bases, with 20 bases left in between. CDR3 loop: CASSYLRLTPGDYEQYF. The CDR3 bases are TGTGCCAGCAGTTACCTTCGGTTGACACCCGGGGACTACGAGCAGTACTTC.

The sample holds a few counts of this clonotype. The chain uses TRBV12-3 or TRBV12-4 and TRBJ2-7, with D perhaps matching TRBD2 (7 bases). The V gene lost 9 bases and the J gene lost 3 bases, with 12 bases spanning the gap. CDR3 length: 12 residues. The CDR3 DNA follows: TGTGCCAGTGGGGGGGACATCTACGAGCAGTACTTC. Translation: CASGGDIYEQYF.

This clonotype turned up a few times. The chain combines TRBV7-6 with TRBJ2-1; 8 bases are a match to TRBD2. The CDR3 is 17 residues long. Trimming at V came to 5 bases and at J to 5 bases, leaving 14 bases not matched to a gene. Germline V gene data show CDR1 as SGHVS and CDR2 as FNYEAQ. CDR3 protein: CASSPRASGLRNNEQFF. CDR3 DNA: TGTGCCAGCAGCCCCCGGGCTAGCGGGTTAAGAAACAATGAGCAGTTCTTC.

The rearrangement uses TRBV12-3 or TRBV12-4 and TRBJ1-2; D remains ambiguous. Trimming left V 6 bases short and J 3 bases short, with 17 bases between. This CDR3 is 15 amino acids long. In DNA form, the CDR3 reads TGTGCCAGCAGCCTAGACATCCCCGGGGACTATGGCTACACCTTC. It yields the protein CASSLDIPGDYGYTF.

The V gene is TRBV7-8, the J gene TRBJ2-1; 11 positions match TRBD2. Germline assignment: CDR1 SGHVS and CDR2 FQNEAQ. Trimming took 1 base from V and 7 from J; bases not matched to a gene: 6. The CDR3 loop spans 16 amino acids. The CDR3 is CASSLGGLAENNEQFF. The DNA for the CDR3 is TGTGCCAGCAGCTTAGGGGGACTAGCGGAGAATAATGAGCAGTTCTTC.

V usage is TRBV9 and J usage is TRBJ2-5; no reliable D call. The CDR3 spans 15 residues. The V end was cut by 0 bases, the J end by 1 base, with 10 bases between. Germline loops: CDR1 SGDLS, CDR2 YYNGEE. The CDR3 here is CASSVDAAFQETQYF. Here the CDR3 DNA reads TGTGCCAGCAGCGTAGACGCGGCCTTCCAAGAGACCCAGTACTTC.

The chain is built from TRBV5-1 and TRBJ1-4; perhaps TRBD1 as D (6 bases). Germline CDR1 is SGHRS and CDR2 is YFSETQ. The CDR3 consists of 17 residues. V gave up 1 base and J gave up 0 bases, with 13 bases separating them. The CDR3 DNA follows: TGCGCCAGCAGCTTGAAGCCCAACAGGGCAACTAATGAAAAACTGTTTTTT. Its translation: CASSLKPNRATNEKLFF.

This clonotype was picked up a small number of times. V gene TRBV5-1 combines with J gene TRBJ2-2, with 8 bases that match TRBD1. This CDR3 has 16 residues. V lost 6 bases, J lost 1 base, and 8 bases stayed unmatched. Germline CDR1 and CDR2: SGHRS and YFSETQ. DNA for the CDR3: TGCGCCAGCAAACTTGGAGGGACAGGGAACACCGGGGAGCTGTTTTTT. It encodes CASKLGGTGNTGELFF.

This clonotype was observed a handful of times. The rearrangement joins TRBV5-1 to TRBJ2-1; 11 bases are shared with TRBD2. Germline V gene sequence: CDR1 SGHRS, CDR2 YFSETQ. The CDR3 is 17 residues long. The J segment lost 2 bases and the V segment lost 0 bases, leaving 4 bases of the junction unmatched. The CDR3 reads CASSLGVAGGPYNEQFF. CDR3 in DNA: TGCGCCAGCAGCTTGGGGGTAGCGGGAGGGCCCTACAATGAGCAGTTCTTC.

The chain uses TRBV12-3 or TRBV12-4 and TRBJ2-5; D is uncertain. The CDR3 runs 14 residues. The ends were cut back, 6 bases at V and 0 bases at J, with 11 bases in the middle. The CDR3 DNA sequence: TGTGCCAGCAGCCCCACCGGGCACCAAGAGACCCAGTACTTC. This codes for CASSPTGHQETQYF.

This CDR3 is CASSFSFTSADTQYF. In DNA, the CDR3 is TGTGCCAGCAGTTTCTCCTTTACTAGCGCAGATACGCAGTATTTT. V is TRBV28 and J is TRBJ2-3; TRBD2 agrees at 7 bases. This CDR3 is built from 15 residues. V gave up 3 bases and J gave up 4 bases; unmatched junction bases: 7. Looked up from germline, CDR1 is MDHEN and CDR2 is SYDVKM. The whole variable domain, filled in from reference TRBV28 and TRBJ2-3, reads DVKVTQSSRYLVKRTGEKVFLECVQDMDHENMFWYRQDPGLGLRLIYFSYDVKMKEKGDIPEGYSVSREKKERFSLILESASTNQTSMYLCASSFSFTSADTQYFGPGTRLTVL.